This T cell receptor (beta chain) was documented in a study of metastatic and nonmetastatic thyroid tumors. Study background: Comparative analysis of repertoires was undertaken across blood and tumor or nodule tissue obtained from malignant and benign thyroid patients.

All patients reached thyroid surgery having received no treatment beforehand. Per the authors' pipeline: Built for papillary thyroid cancer, a distant-metastasis classifier drew on CDR3 differences across clinicopathological groups. From the PCR reads, TCRdb re-called clones with MiXCR. The V and J calls were determined by TCRdb, not by the authors. The sample has under 30,000 clones; less than 25% are singletons. The ends were cut back, 5 bases at V and 3 bases at J, with 13 bases in the middle. There are 14 residues in the CDR3. Germline V gives CDR1 MDHEN, CDR2 SYDVKM. This clone was seen repeatedly, ten times or more.

The sequence came from a male donor with papillary thyroid cancer or a benign thyroid nodule (not recorded which). Some clones in this sample may be carry-over from other donors' samples. The sample taken for sequencing was blood. The chain uses TRBV28 and TRBJ1-2, with D perhaps TRBD1 (6 bases). The DNA of the CDR3 is TGTGCCAGCAGTCAAATCCAGGGGCACTATGGCTACACCTTC. Its translation: CASSQIQGHYGYTF.